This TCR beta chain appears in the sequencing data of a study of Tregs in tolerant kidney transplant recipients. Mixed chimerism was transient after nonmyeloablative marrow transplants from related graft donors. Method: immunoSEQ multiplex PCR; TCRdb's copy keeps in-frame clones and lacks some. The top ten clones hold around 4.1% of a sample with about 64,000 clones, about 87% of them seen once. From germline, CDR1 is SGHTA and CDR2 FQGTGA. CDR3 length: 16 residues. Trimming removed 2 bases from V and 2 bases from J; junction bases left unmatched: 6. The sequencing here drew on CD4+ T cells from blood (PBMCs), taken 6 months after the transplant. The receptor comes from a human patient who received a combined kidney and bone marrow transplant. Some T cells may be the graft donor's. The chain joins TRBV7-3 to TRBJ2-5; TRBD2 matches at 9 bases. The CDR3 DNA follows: TGTGCCAGCAGCTTAGGCCGTACTAGCGGGCAAGAGACCCAGTACTTC. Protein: CASSLGRTSGQETQYF.